Listed here are 17 T cell receptor beta chains from one sample, sequenced in a study of T cells in Graves' hyperthyroidism and ophthalmopathy. Amplification targeted TCR beta CDR3 regions from RNA transcripts. The HTBI primer set was used in a first-round RT-PCR of the TCR CDR3. Via MiXCR, TCRdb re-called the multiplex PCR reads, giving one row per CDR3 protein. The data contain about 98,000 distinct CDR3 sequences, around 37% of them seen just once; the ten biggest clones take up 10%. Source material: peripheral blood or thyroid tissue (not recorded which). The receptor source for this set is a woman in her thirties with Graves' hyperthyroidism.

This clonotype showed up many times. The V and J genes are TRBV10-3 and TRBJ2-7, with D possibly TRBD2 on 5 matching bases. Trimming left V 3 bases short and J 2 bases short, with 11 bases between. Germline CDR1 and CDR2: ENHRY and SYGVKD. The CDR3 loop spans 14 amino acids. CDR3 in amino acids: CAISDAGGAYEQYF. In nucleotides, the CDR3 is TGTGCCATCAGTGATGCGGGCGGAGCCTACGAGCAGTACTTC.

Remarks on this clonotype: As the CDR3 is not closed by the conserved phenylalanine or tryptophan, this likely results from a read error. This chain uses TRBV4-2 with TRBJ2-7; D is perhaps TRBD1 (5 bases). The germline V gene has CDR1 LGHNA and CDR2 YNFKEQ. V was pared by 1 base and J by 6 bases, with 7 bases between. The CDR3 has 12 residues. CDR3: CASSQGDSEQYS. CDR3 nucleotides: TGTGCCAGCAGCCAAGGCGACAGCGAGCAGTACTCC.

This clonotype has a count of ten or more. The CDR3 loop reads CASSLPRGPLKQYF. The DNA of the CDR3 is TGTGCCAGCAGCCTACCCAGGGGCCCTTTGAAGCAGTACTTC. V is TRBV7-9 and J is TRBJ2-7, with a tentative D call TRBD1 (6 bases). Germline values: CDR1 SEHNR, CDR2 FQNEAQ (reference sequence). The CDR3 is made up of 14 amino acids. V lost 5 bases, J lost 8 bases, and 19 bases lay in between.

This clonotype has ten or more counts. The gene calls are TRBV28 and TRBJ1-6; 7 bases line up with TRBD1. CDR3 size: 14 residues. The germline V gene has CDR1 MDHEN and CDR2 SYDVKM. Trimming removed 2 bases from V and 7 bases from J; junction bases left unmatched: 2. CDR3 nucleotides: TGTGCCAGCAGTTTAACAGGGGCAAATTCACCCCTCCACTTT. Protein sequence: CASSLTGANSPLHF.

The gene calls are TRBV7-8 and TRBJ2-7; TRBD2 matches at 9 bases. V trimming: 5 bases; J trimming: 7 bases; junction bases outside the gene matches: 9. Germline-derived CDR1 and CDR2 are SGHVS and FQNEAQ. The CDR3 is 14 residues long. The CDR3 DNA is TGTGCCAGCAGCAGAACTAGCGGGCTAGGGGAGCAGTACTTC. Translation gives CASSRTSGLGEQYF.

J is TRBJ2-6 and V is TRBV7-9, with D maybe TRBD2 (6 bases). The V and J ends lost 1 base and 0 bases respectively, with 13 bases between them. CDR3 length: 18 amino acids. Germline-derived CDR1 and CDR2 are SEHNR and FQNEAQ (reference sequence). The CDR3 nucleotides read TGTGCCAGCAGCTTAGACAGCGGGCGCTACTCTGGGGCCAACGTCCTGACTTTC. The encoded protein is CASSLDSGRYSGANVLTF.

Points on this clonotype: Given a much more abundant clone one base away, this may be a read error. The chain is built from TRBV5-1 and TRBJ2-3; 10 positions agree with TRBD1. CDR1 is SGHRS and CDR2 is YFSETQ in the germline V gene. The CDR3 is 14 amino acids. CDR3 DNA: TGTGCCAGCAGTTGGACAGGGGGAACAGATACGCGGTATTTT. This sequence encodes CASSWTGGTDTRYF.

This chain uses TRBV29-1 with TRBJ1-1; the D is unclear. The CDR3 length is 13 residues. V lost 3 bases, J lost 0 bases, and 8 bases lay in between. Germline V CDR1 and CDR2: SQVTM, ANQGSEA. The CDR3 region has the DNA TGCAGCGTTGACTCGGGCATGAACACTGAAGCTTTCTTT. Translation: CSVDSGMNTEAFF.

This clonotype appeared many times. The chain is built from TRBV28 and TRBJ2-2, with D perhaps matching TRBD1 or TRBD2 (5 bases each). V dropped 8 bases and J dropped 4 bases, with 14 bases sitting between them. The CDR3 sequence is 14 residues long. Germline lookup yields CDR1 MDHEN and CDR2 SYDVKM. CDR3 coding DNA: TGTGCCAGCCGACAGCGGAAGATCACCGGGGAGCTGTTTTTT. Translating it yields CASRQRKITGELFF. The full variable domain, rest sourced from reference TRBV28 and TRBJ2-2, is DVKVTQSSRYLVKRTGEKVFLECVQDMDHENMFWYRQDPGLGLRLIYFSYDVKMKEKGDIPEGYSVSREKKERFSLILESASTNQTSMYLCASRQRKITGELFFGEGSRLTVL.

V gene TRBV20-1 combines with J gene TRBJ2-5; 12 bases are shared with TRBD2. J gave up 5 bases and V 4 bases, and 5 bases lay outside the gene matches. The CDR3 totals 14 residues. Germline V gives CDR1 DFQATT, CDR2 SNEGSKA (reference sequence). CDR3: CSAMTSGRMETQYF. Here the CDR3 DNA reads TGCAGTGCTATGACTAGCGGGAGAATGGAGACCCAGTACTTC.

This clonotype came up many times. The chain has TRBV2 and TRBJ1-5, with D hard to call. CDR3 size: 15 residues. V was trimmed by 3 bases and J by 1 base, leaving 10 bases between them. Germline V lookup: CDR1 SNHLY, CDR2 FYNNEI. Here the CDR3 reads CASSDPGISNQPQHF. DNA of the CDR3: TGTGCCAGCAGTGACCCGGGTATAAGCAATCAGCCCCAGCATTTT.

Notes on this clonotype: Its ends do not fully match the called genes, so a read error is possible. The chain combines TRBV6-1 with TRBJ1-4; tentative D call: TRBD1 (5 bases). Germline V gene lookup returns CDR1 MNHNS and CDR2 SASEGT. The CDR3 runs to 14 residues. The CDR3 nucleotides read TGTGCCAGCAAATATCCAGACGGGGGGGAAAAACTGTCTTTT. Residues: CASKYPDGGEKLSF.

This clonotype was recorded many times. The J gene is TRBJ2-7, the V gene TRBV5-1; D is unclear. The V gene lost 0 bases and the J gene lost 1 base, with 11 bases spanning the gap. The CDR3 is 15 residues long. Germline V gene lookup returns CDR1 SGHRS and CDR2 YFSETQ. The DNA for the CDR3 is TGCGCCAGCAGCTTGGACCCGTCACGTTCCTACGAGCAGTACTTC. It is translated as CASSLDPSRSYEQYF.

This chain connects TRBV29-1 to TRBJ1-1, with D perhaps matching TRBD1 (5 bases). This CDR3 is 13 amino acids long. The germline gives CDR1 SQVTM, CDR2 ANQGSEA. The V gene lost 2 bases and the J gene lost 6 bases, with 13 bases spanning the gap. CDR3 amino acids: CSVEMKGRAEAFF. CDR3 nucleotide sequence: TGCAGCGTTGAAATGAAGGGGAGGGCTGAAGCTTTCTTT.

The J gene is TRBJ1-5, the V gene TRBV9, with TRBD1 matching 9 bases. Germline V gene data show CDR1 as SGDLS and CDR2 as YYNGEE. V shed 5 bases, J shed 3 bases, and the junction held 6 bases outside the gene matches. CDR3 size: 15 residues. The CDR3 coding sequence is TGTGCCAGCAGTCTCCGGGACAGGGTCAATCAGCCCCAGCATTTT. This sequence encodes CASSLRDRVNQPQHF.

This clonotype was observed a handful of times. The junction and the germline gene differ at one end; a read error may be behind it. This rearrangement joins TRBV20-1 to TRBJ2-6; possible D gene TRBD1, 6 bases. The CDR3 covers 16 residues. Germline V gene sequence: CDR1 DFQATT, CDR2 SNEGSKA (reference sequence). CDR3 coding DNA: TGCAGTGCCCGAAGGGGGTCCCCCCCTGGGGCTAACGTCCTGACTTTC. Residues: CSARRGSPPGANVLTF.

This clonotype was counted a few times. The rearrangement uses TRBV20-1 and TRBJ2-5; 12 positions match TRBD2. Trimming removed 3 bases from V and 3 bases from J; junction bases left unmatched: 8. Per germline, CDR1 DFQATT and CDR2 SNEGSKA (reference sequence). The CDR3 has 16 residues. This chain's CDR3 is CSASNPTSGSEETQYF. The CDR3 DNA reads as TGCAGTGCTAGTAATCCGACTAGCGGGAGCGAAGAGACCCAGTACTTC.